A selection of T cell receptor beta chains follows, all from one sample in a study of CD8 T cells in Susac syndrome. TCRdb ran MiXCR on the immunoSEQ multiplex PCR reads and lists one entry per CDR3 protein. Of some 110,000 distinct CDR3 sequences listed, 90% to 95% are singletons. Material for sequencing was CD4+ T cells from PBMCs. These receptors were collected from a human donor with multiple sclerosis. CDR3s include the opening cysteine and the closing phenylalanine or tryptophan. The D gene is left open where the match is weak. Clone size is not always given. Where it is, it says once, few, many or a class for expanded clones.

j_call,v_call,d_call,clone_size,cdr3_aa,cdr3_nt
TRBJ2-5,TRBV3-1,TRBD1,-,CASSQEGTGGSQTQYF,TGTGCCAGCAGCCAAGAAGGGACAGGGGGCAGTCAGACCCAGTACTTC
TRBJ2-3,TRBV7-8,-,-,CASSLRSTGPDTQYF,TGTGCCAGCAGCTTGAGGTCTACAGGGCCAGATACGCAGTATTTT
TRBJ2-5,TRBV7-9,-,once,CASSLGGEAQYF,TGTGCCAGCAGCCTCGGGGGAGAGGCCCAGTACTTC
TRBJ1-1,TRBV7-2,-,-,CASSFEGRSTEAFF,TGTGCCAGCAGCTTTGAGGGAAGGAGCACTGAAGCTTTCTTT
TRBJ1-1,TRBV12-3/TRBV12-4,-,few,CASSLGTGNTEAFF,TGTGCCAGCAGTTTGGGGACTGGGAACACTGAAGCTTTCTTT
TRBJ2-2,TRBV19,-,-,CALQPNTGELFF,TGTGCCCTGCAGCCGAACACCGGGGAGCTGTTTTTT
TRBJ2-1,TRBV7-2,TRBD2,once,CASIISGGNYNEQFF,TGTGCCAGCATCATCTCCGGGGGGAACTACAATGAGCAGTTCTTC
TRBJ1-2,TRBV15,-,-,CATSRDLHRGYTF,TGTGCCACCAGCAGAGATCTTCATCGTGGCTACACCTTC
TRBJ2-1,TRBV9,TRBD2,-,CASSARSGGHNEQFF,TGTGCCAGCAGCGCGCGTAGCGGGGGTCACAATGAGCAGTTCTTC
TRBJ2-5,TRBV24-1,TRBD2,once,CATSDPKTSGVETQYF,TGTGCCACCAGTGATCCTAAGACTAGCGGGGTGGAGACCCAGTACTTC
TRBJ1-3,TRBV5-6,-,-,CASSARRVLSPSGNTIYF,TGTGCCAGCAGCGCGAGGCGGGTCTTGTCTCCGTCTGGAAACACCATATATTTT
TRBJ1-1,TRBV10-3,TRBD1,-,CAIRLQGMTEAFF,TGTGCCATCAGACTACAGGGGATGACTGAAGCTTTCTTT
TRBJ2-3,TRBV7-2,-,-,CASSRMNSDTQYF,TGTGCCAGCAGCCGGATGAATTCAGATACGCAGTATTTT
TRBJ1-2,TRBV4-1,-,-,CASSQPVAGQNYGYTF,TGCGCCAGCAGCCAACCAGTCGCCGGACAGAACTATGGCTACACCTTC
TRBJ1-1,TRBV20-1,TRBD1,-,CSVALTGDTEAFF,TGCAGTGTTGCCCTGACAGGGGACACTGAAGCTTTCTTT
TRBJ1-5,TRBV12-3/TRBV12-4,-,-,CASAILGWDSNQPQHF,TGTGCCAGCGCCATACTCGGTTGGGATAGCAATCAGCCCCAGCATTTT
TRBJ2-1,TRBV6-2/TRBV6-3,-,-,CASSYTLPYGGAGDEQFF,TGTGCCAGCAGTTACACACTCCCTTATGGGGGGGCCGGGGATGAGCAGTTCTTC
TRBJ1-2,TRBV7-2,-,-,CASSLAGSDGYTF,TGTGCCAGCAGCTTAGCCGGAAGTGATGGCTACACCTTC
TRBJ2-7,TRBV30,TRBD1,-,CAWSQPDRTGEQYF,TGTGCCTGGAGCCAGCCCGATAGGACAGGCGAGCAGTACTTC
TRBJ2-7,TRBV11-1,TRBD1,-,CASSFGQGEYEQYF,TGTGCCAGCAGCTTTGGACAGGGAGAGTACGAGCAGTACTTC
TRBJ2-7,TRBV27,-,few,CASRQGFGEQYF,TGTGCCAGCAGGCAGGGATTTGGCGAGCAGTACTTC
TRBJ1-2,TRBV10-2,-,-,CASRDNSLSGYTF,TGCGCCAGCAGAGACAATAGCCTATCTGGCTACACCTTC
TRBJ1-2,TRBV7-2,-,-,CASSSYLGTGYGYTF,TGTGCCAGCAGCTCGTACCTGGGAACAGGCTATGGCTACACCTTC
TRBJ2-5,TRBV2,TRBD1,-,CASSLRGQGGGTQYF,TGTGCCAGCAGCCTACGAGGACAGGGTGGAGGAACCCAGTACTTC
TRBJ1-1,TRBV25-1,-,once,CASSDIPAGKKNTEAFF,TGTGCCAGCAGTGATATCCCAGCGGGCAAGAAGAACACTGAAGCTTTCTTT
TRBJ2-5,TRBV28,-,-,CASSLLGPPVQETQYF,TGTGCCAGCAGTCTCTTAGGCCCCCCCGTACAAGAGACCCAGTACTTC
TRBJ1-1,TRBV18,-,-,CASSPGQIVNEAFF,TGTGCCAGCTCACCAGGTCAGATTGTGAATGAAGCTTTCTTT
TRBJ2-5,TRBV5-1,-,-,CASSLVPGYQETQYF,TGCGCCAGCAGCTTGGTTCCGGGGTACCAAGAGACCCAGTACTTC
TRBJ2-4,TRBV28,-,-,CATLSGGARVWENIQYF,TGTGCCACCCTTTCTGGGGGGGCGCGAGTCTGGGAAAACATTCAGTACTTC
TRBJ2-1,TRBV6-1,-,-,CASKGGGSSSYNEQFF,TGTGCCAGCAAAGGGGGAGGATCTAGCTCCTACAATGAGCAGTTCTTC
TRBJ1-1,TRBV7-9,-,once,CASSYPGGNTEAFF,TGTGCCAGCAGCTACCCGGGGGGTAACACTGAAGCTTTCTTT
TRBJ1-2,TRBV7-2,-,-,CASSLRGTSYGYTF,TGTGCCAGCAGCTTAAGGGGGACCTCCTATGGCTACACCTTC
TRBJ1-2,TRBV23-1,-,-,CASSQSPQRGGYGYTF,TGCGCCAGCAGTCAATCCCCACAACGGGGGGGGTATGGCTACACCTTC